Listed here are 20 T cell receptor beta chains from one sample, sequenced in a study of blood T cells in healthy people across ages. Combining a sample-barcoded 5' primer with a J-beta primer mix, a second PCR ran for roughly 7 to 12 cycles. TCRdb reanalysed the 5' RACE reads using MiXCR and keeps one entry per CDR3 protein. The sample records around 1.1 million distinct CDR3 sequences, roughly two fifths being singletons. The source material was blood. Every receptor here comes from a young man in good health.

At least ten counts were recorded for this clonotype. J is TRBJ2-1 and V is TRBV29-1, with D possibly being TRBD1 (5 bases). The CDR3 consists of 12 residues. CDR1 SQVTM and CDR2 ANQGSEA come from the germline V gene. The V end was cut by 3 bases, the J end by 3 bases, with 6 bases between. As DNA, the CDR3 is TGCAGCGTTGACAGGGTCTACAATGAGCAGTTCTTC. Protein: CSVDRVYNEQFF.

V and J are TRBV12-3 or TRBV12-4 and TRBJ1-2, with a weak D call TRBD1 (6 bases). The CDR3 spans 15 residues. The V and J ends lost 5 bases and 0 bases respectively, with 13 bases between them. The CDR3, as DNA: TGTGCCAGCAGTCTACAGGGAAGGACTAACTATGGCTACACCTTC. Translation gives CASSLQGRTNYGYTF.

This rearrangement joins TRBV7-9 to TRBJ1-5; D is unclear. The CDR3 is 13 residues long. V gave up 4 bases and J gave up 9 bases, with 13 bases separating them. CDR1 and CDR2 (germline): SEHNR, FQNEAQ (reference sequence). The CDR3 DNA sequence: TGTGCCAGCAGCTCGGACGGGATCGGGCCCCAGCATTTT. Residues: CASSSDGIGPQHF.

In this sample, this clonotype turned up a few times. CDR3 amino acids: CSVGGGERDYRYNEQFF. DNA for the CDR3: TGCAGCGTTGGTGGCGGTGAGCGGGATTACCGCTACAATGAGCAGTTCTTC. The gene calls are TRBV29-1 and TRBJ2-1, with TRBD2 matching 7 bases. The CDR3 spans 17 residues. Germline CDR1 is SQVTM and CDR2 is ANQGSEA. V was clipped by 4 bases and J by 3 bases; unmatched bases: 15.

In regard to this clonotype: This may come from a read error, since a much larger clone is one base off. V is TRBV12-5 and J is TRBJ2-7; the match to TRBD1 covers 7 bases. Germline V lookup: CDR1 LGHNT, CDR2 FRNRAP. This CDR3 is 15 amino acids long. V dropped 3 bases and J dropped 2; count of bases not matched to a gene: 7. Written as DNA, the CDR3 is TGTGCTAGTGGTTTCCCGACAGGGAGCACCTACGAGCAGTACTTC. Amino acids: CASGFPTGSTYEQYF. Full variable domain (outside the CDR3, taken from reference TRBV12-5 and TRBJ2-7): DARVTQTPRHKVTEMGQEVTMRCQPILGHNTVFWYRQTMMQGLELLAYFRNRAPLDDSGMPKDRFSAEMPDATLATLKIQPSEPRDSAVYFCASGFPTGSTYEQYFGPGTRLTVT.

V is TRBV6-1 and J is TRBJ2-5; D might be TRBD1 (6 bases). The DNA end favors TRBJ2-7, so the J call may be wrong. This CDR3 spans 17 amino acids. Germline values: CDR1 MNHNS, CDR2 SASEGT. The CDR3 loop reads CASSPRVGTSEPYEQYF. The CDR3 bases are TGTGCCAGCAGCCCCAGGGTCGGGACAAGCGAGCCCTACGAGCAGTACTTC.

The V gene is TRBV20-1, the J gene TRBJ1-1; D gene uncertain. The germline CDR1 and CDR2 sequences are DFQATT and SNEGSKA (reference sequence). V shed 2 bases and J shed 3 bases, with 13 bases lying between them. The CDR3 runs 14 residues. This CDR3 is CSARLGWEDTEAFF. CDR3 coding DNA: TGCAGTGCTAGATTGGGGTGGGAGGACACTGAAGCTTTCTTT.

J is TRBJ2-5 and V is TRBV27, with D maybe TRBD1 (6 bases). The CDR3 is 16 residues long. Germline V gene sequence: CDR1 MNHEY, CDR2 SMNVEV (reference sequence). Trimming stripped 3 bases from V and 1 base from J, with 15 bases between. The CDR3 sequence: CASSFGRQAPQETQYF. CDR3 in DNA: TGTGCCAGCAGTTTCGGCCGACAGGCTCCCCAAGAGACCCAGTACTTC.

The V and J genes are TRBV6-6 and TRBJ2-5, with 10 bases lining up with TRBD1. V gave up 10 bases and J gave up 2 bases; unmatched junction bases: 4. Germline CDR1 and CDR2: MNHNY and SVGAGI (reference sequence). The CDR3 is made up of 13 amino acids. CDR3 protein: CATRDRGQETQYF. In DNA, the CDR3 is TGTGCCACCCGGGACAGGGGACAAGAGACCCAGTACTTC.

The chain uses TRBV20-1 and TRBJ2-3; possible D gene TRBD2, 5 bases. Trimming pared 5 bases from V and 11 bases from J, leaving 20 bases between. The germline V gene has CDR1 DFQATT and CDR2 SNEGSKA (reference sequence). The CDR3 is made up of 13 amino acids. CDR3 region: CSALEGSQPLQYF. In nucleotides, the CDR3 is TGCAGTGCTTTAGAGGGATCCCAGCCGTTGCAGTATTTT.

The genes are TRBV6-6 and TRBJ1-1; D call uncertain. Trimming took 4 bases from V and 0 from J, leaving 9 bases between them. The CDR3 covers 14 residues. Germline CDR1 is MNHNY and CDR2 is SVGAGI (reference sequence). Here the CDR3 DNA reads TGTGCCAGCAGTTCAGGCAACATGAACACTGAAGCTTTCTTT. Protein product: CASSSGNMNTEAFF.

This chain links TRBV7-8 with TRBJ1-1; unclear D gene. CDR3 length: 15 residues. The germline V gene has CDR1 SGHVS and CDR2 FQNEAQ. V lost 4 bases and J lost 4, with 16 bases in between. CDR3 region: CASSSDPVVGTEAFF. CDR3 bases: TGTGCCAGCAGCTCGGACCCCGTGGTTGGCACTGAAGCTTTCTTT.

This clonotype showed up just a few times. The V call is TRBV20-1, the J call TRBJ1-2; D is uncertain. Germline lookup yields CDR1 DFQATT and CDR2 SNEGSKA (reference sequence). This CDR3 has 13 amino acids. The ends were cut back, 3 bases at V and 10 bases at J, with 18 bases in the middle. CDR3 coding DNA: TGCAGTGCTAGTGAGGGCACAGCTAACCCCTACACCTTC. Amino acids: CSASEGTANPYTF.

The chain couples TRBV12-3 or TRBV12-4 to TRBJ2-3; D is uncertain. V dropped 3 bases and J dropped 4 bases, with 14 bases sitting between them. The CDR3 runs 15 residues. The CDR3 reads CASSLIGPFPDTQYF. CDR3 DNA: TGTGCCAGCAGTTTGATAGGCCCATTCCCAGATACGCAGTATTTT.

The rearrangement links TRBV6-5 to TRBJ1-5, with no clear D. The ends were cut back, 2 bases at V and 0 bases at J, with 8 bases in the middle. Germline CDR1 and CDR2: MNHEY and SVGAGI. CDR3 length: 15 amino acids. Written as DNA, the CDR3 is TGTGCCAGCAGTTACACTCATTATAGCAATCAGCCCCAGCATTTT. Its protein is CASSYTHYSNQPQHF.

This clonotype was seen once. This sequence joins TRBV9 and TRBJ2-2, with TRBD1 matching 7 bases. The CDR3 runs to 17 residues. Germline V gene data show CDR1 as SGDLS and CDR2 as YYNGEE. V lost 0 bases to trimming and J lost 3 bases; unmatched junction nucleotides: 8. For the CDR3, the DNA is TGTGCCAGCAGCGTAGGTCCAGGGGGTATGGACACCGGGGAGCTGTTTTTT. Its translation is CASSVGPGGMDTGELFF.

The V and J genes are TRBV18 and TRBJ1-4; possibly TRBD1 for D (5 bases). This CDR3 spans 13 amino acids. With 1 base removed from V and 8 bases from J, the gap between germline ends came to 8 bases. Germline values: CDR1 KGHSH, CDR2 LQKENI. In DNA form, the CDR3 reads TGTGCCAGCTCACCACGACAGCTAGAAAAACTGTTTTTT. This codes for CASSPRQLEKLFF.

V is TRBV6-6 and J is TRBJ2-7; D might be TRBD1 or TRBD2, each matching 5 bases. Germline V CDR1 and CDR2: MNHNY, SVGAGI (reference sequence). Between the trimmed V and J ends, which lost 2 bases and 6 bases, there was a span of 8 bases. CDR3 size: 12 residues. Here the CDR3 reads CASSYRGPEQYF. Written as DNA, the CDR3 is TGTGCCAGCAGTTACCGGGGACCCGAGCAGTACTTC.

A few counts support this clonotype. The chain joins TRBV12-3 or TRBV12-4 to TRBJ1-2; 7 bases agree with TRBD1. J lost 3 bases, V lost 6 bases, and 7 bases had no gene match. The CDR3 length is 14 residues. CDR3 sequence: CASRRRDSHYGYTF. CDR3 DNA: TGTGCCAGCAGACGCCGGGACAGCCACTATGGCTACACCTTC.

This clonotype was seen a handful of times. The chain uses TRBV2 and TRBJ2-5; D is perhaps TRBD1 (6 bases). Germline V gene sequence: CDR1 SNHLY, CDR2 FYNNEI. V was shortened by 11 bases and J by 4 bases, with 17 bases between the two germline ends. This CDR3 has 13 residues. CDR3 in DNA: TGTGCCTCAACCGGGCAGGGGCGAGAGACCCAGTACTTC. Its translation is CASTGQGRETQYF.